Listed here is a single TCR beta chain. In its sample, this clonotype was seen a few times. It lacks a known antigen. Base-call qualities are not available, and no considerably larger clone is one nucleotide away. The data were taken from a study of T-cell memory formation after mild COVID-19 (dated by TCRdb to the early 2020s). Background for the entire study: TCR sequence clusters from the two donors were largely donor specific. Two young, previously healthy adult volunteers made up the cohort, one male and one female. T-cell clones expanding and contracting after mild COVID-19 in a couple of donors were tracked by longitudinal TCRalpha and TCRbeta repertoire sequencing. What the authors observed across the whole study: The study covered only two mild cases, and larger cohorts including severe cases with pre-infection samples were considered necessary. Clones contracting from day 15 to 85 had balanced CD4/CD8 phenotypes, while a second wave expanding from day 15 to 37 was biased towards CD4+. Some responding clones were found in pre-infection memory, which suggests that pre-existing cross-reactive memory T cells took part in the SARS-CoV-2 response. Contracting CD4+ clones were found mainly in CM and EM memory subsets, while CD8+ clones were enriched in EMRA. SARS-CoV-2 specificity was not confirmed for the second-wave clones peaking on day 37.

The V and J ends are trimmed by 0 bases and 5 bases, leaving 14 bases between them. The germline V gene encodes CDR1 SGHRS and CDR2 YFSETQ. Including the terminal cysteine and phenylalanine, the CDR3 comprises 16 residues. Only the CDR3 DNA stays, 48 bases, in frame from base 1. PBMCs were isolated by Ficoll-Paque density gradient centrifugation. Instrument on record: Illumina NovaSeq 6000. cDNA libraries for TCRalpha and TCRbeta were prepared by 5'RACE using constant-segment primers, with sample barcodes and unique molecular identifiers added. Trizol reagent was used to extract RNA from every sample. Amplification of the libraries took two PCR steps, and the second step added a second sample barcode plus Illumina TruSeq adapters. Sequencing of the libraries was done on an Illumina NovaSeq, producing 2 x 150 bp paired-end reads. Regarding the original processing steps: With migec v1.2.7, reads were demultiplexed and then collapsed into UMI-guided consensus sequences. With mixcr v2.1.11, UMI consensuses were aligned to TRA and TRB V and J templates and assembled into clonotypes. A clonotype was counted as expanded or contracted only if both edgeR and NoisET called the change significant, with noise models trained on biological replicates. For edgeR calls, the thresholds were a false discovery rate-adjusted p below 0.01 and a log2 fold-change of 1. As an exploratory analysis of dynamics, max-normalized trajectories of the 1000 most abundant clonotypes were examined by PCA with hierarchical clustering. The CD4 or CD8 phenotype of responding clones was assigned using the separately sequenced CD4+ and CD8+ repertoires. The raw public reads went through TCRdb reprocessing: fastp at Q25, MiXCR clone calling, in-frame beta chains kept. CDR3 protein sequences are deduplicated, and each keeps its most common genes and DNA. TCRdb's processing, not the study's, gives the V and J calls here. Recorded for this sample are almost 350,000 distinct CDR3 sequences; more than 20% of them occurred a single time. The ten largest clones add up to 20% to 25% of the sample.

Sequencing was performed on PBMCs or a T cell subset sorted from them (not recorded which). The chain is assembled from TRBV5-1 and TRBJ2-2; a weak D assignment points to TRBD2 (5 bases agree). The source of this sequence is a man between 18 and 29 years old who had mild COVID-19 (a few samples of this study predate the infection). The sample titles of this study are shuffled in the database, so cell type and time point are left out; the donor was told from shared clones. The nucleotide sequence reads TGCGCCAGCAGCTTGGAACCACTGCCGGGAACCGGGGAGCTGTTTTTT. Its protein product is CASSLEPLPGTGELFF.